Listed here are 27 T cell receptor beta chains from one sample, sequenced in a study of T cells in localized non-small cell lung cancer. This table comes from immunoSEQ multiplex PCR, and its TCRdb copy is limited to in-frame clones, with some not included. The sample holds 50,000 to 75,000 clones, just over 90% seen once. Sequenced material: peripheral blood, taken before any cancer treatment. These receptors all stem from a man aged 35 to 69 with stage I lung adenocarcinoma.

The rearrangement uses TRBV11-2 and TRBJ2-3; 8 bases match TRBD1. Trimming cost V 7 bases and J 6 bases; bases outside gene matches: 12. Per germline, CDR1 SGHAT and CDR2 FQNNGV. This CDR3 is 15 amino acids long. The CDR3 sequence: CASTRQGWGMDTQYF. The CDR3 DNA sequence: TGTGCCAGCACCAGACAGGGGTGGGGGATGGATACGCAGTATTTT.

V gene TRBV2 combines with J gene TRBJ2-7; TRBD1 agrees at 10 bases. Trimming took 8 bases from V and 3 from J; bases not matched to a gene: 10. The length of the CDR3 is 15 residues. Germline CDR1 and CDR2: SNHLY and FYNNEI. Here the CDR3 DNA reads TGTGCCAGCCGGGAAAGTGGACAGGGGGACTACGAGCAGTACTTC. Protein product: CASRESGQGDYEQYF.

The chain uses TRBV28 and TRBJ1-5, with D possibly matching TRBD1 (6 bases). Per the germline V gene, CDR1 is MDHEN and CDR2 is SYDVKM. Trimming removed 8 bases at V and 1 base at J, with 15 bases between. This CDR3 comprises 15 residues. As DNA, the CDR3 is TGTGCCAGCCGGGTGGGGGGCGAGAGCAATCAGCCCCAGCATTTT. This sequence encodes CASRVGGESNQPQHF.

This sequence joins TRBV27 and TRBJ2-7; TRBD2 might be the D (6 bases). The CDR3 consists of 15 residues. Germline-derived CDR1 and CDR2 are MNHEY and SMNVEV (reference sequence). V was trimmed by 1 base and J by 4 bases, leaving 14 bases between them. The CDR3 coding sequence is TGTGCCAGCAGTTTATTACTGGACGGGGGTTACGAGCAGTACTTC. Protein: CASSLLLDGGYEQYF.

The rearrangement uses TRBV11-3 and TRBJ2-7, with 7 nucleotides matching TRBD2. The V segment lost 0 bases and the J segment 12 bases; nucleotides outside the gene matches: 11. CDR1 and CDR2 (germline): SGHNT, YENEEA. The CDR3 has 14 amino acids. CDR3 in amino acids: CASSLDPSGALAYF. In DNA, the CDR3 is TGTGCCAGCAGCTTAGATCCAAGCGGGGCCCTCGCGTACTTC.

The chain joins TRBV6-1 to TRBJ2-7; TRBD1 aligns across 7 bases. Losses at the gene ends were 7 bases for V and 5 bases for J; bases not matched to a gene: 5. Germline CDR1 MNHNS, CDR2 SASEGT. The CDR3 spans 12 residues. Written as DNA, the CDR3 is TGTGCCAGCACCGACAGGGCCCACGAGCAGTACTTC. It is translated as CASTDRAHEQYF.

The CDR3 DNA reads TGTGCCAGCAGCACCTGGCGCACCGGGGAGCTGTTTTTT. Residues: CASSTWRTGELFF. The chain uses TRBV11-2 and TRBJ2-2; D is unclear. This CDR3 has 13 amino acids. Germline values: CDR1 SGHAT, CDR2 FQNNGV. Between the trimmed V and J ends, which lost 5 bases and 4 bases, there was a span of 8 bases.

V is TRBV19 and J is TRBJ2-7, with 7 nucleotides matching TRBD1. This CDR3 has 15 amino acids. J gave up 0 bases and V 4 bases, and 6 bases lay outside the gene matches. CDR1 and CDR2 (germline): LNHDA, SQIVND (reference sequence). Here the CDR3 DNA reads TGTGCCAGTAGTACAACGGGGACAGCCTCCTACGAGCAGTACTTC. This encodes CASSTTGTASYEQYF.

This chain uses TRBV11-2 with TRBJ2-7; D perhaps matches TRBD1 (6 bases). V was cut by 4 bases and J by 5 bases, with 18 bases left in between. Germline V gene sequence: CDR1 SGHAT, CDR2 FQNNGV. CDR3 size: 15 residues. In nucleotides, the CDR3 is TGTGCCAGCAGCTCCAACCCGGCGGACAGTGACGAGCAGTACTTC. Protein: CASSSNPADSDEQYF.

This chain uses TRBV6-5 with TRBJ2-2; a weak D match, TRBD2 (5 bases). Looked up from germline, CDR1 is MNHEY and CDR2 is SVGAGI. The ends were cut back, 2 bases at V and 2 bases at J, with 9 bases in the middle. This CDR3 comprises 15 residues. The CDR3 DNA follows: TGTGCCAGCAGTTACAGTGGGAGTAACACCGGGGAGCTGTTTTTT. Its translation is CASSYSGSNTGELFF.

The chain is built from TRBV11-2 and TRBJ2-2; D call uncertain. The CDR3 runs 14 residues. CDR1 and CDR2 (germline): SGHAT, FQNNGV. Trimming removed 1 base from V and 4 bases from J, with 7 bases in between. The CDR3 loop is CASSLVPVTGELFF. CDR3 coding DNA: TGTGCCAGCAGCTTAGTCCCGGTCACCGGGGAGCTGTTTTTT.

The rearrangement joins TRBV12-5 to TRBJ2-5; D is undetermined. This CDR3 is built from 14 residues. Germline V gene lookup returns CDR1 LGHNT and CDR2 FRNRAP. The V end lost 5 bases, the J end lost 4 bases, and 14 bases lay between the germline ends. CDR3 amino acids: CASGPGIAPETQYF. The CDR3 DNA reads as TGTGCTAGTGGTCCGGGTATAGCCCCAGAGACCCAGTACTTC.

The CDR3 sequence: CASSGSTGDSYNEQFF. The DNA for the CDR3 is TGTGCCAGCAGCGGGAGTACGGGAGATTCTTACAATGAGCAGTTCTTC. The chain combines TRBV5-6 with TRBJ2-1, with D perhaps TRBD2 (6 bases). Germline V CDR1 and CDR2: SGHDT, YYEEEE. V was trimmed by 4 bases and J by 4 bases, leaving 18 bases between them. This CDR3 contains 16 residues. Combining the CDR3 with reference TRBV5-6 and TRBJ2-1 gives the whole variable domain DAGVTQSPTHLIKTRGQQVTLRCSPKSGHDTVSWYQQALGQGPQFIFQYYEEEERQRGNFPDRFSGHQFPNYSSELNVNALLLGDSALYLCASSGSTGDSYNEQFFGPGTRLTVL.

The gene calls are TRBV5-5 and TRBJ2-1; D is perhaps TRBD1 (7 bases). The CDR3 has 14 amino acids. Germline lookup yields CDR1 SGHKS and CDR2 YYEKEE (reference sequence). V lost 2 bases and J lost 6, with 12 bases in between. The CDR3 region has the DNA TGTGCCAGCAGCTTTGGCCAGGGGGGCAATGAGCAGTTCTTC. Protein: CASSFGQGGNEQFF.

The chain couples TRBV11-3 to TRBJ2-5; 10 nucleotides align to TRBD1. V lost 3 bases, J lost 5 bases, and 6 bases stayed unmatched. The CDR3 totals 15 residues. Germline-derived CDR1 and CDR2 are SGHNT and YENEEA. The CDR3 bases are TGTGCCAGCAGCTTTAGACAGGGGGCTCGGGAGACCCAGTACTTC. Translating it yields CASSFRQGARETQYF. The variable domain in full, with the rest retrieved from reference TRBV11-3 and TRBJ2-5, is EAGVVQSPRYKIIEKKQPVAFWCNPISGHNTLYWYLQNLGQGPELLIRYENEEAVDDSQLPKDRFSAERLKGVDSTLKIQPAELGDSAVYLCASSFRQGARETQYFGPGTRLLVL.

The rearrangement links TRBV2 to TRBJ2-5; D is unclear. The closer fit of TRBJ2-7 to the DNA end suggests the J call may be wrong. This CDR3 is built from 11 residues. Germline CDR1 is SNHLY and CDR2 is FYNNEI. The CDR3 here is CASSAGYEQYF. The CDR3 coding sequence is TGTGCCAGCAGTGCTGGCTACGAGCAGTACTTC.

CDR3 sequence reads: CAWSEGQPNEKLFF. DNA of the CDR3: TGTGCCTGGAGTGAGGGACAGCCAAATGAAAAACTGTTTTTT. This chain uses TRBV30 with TRBJ1-4; 7 bases agree with TRBD1. CDR1 is GTSNPN and CDR2 is SVGIG in the germline V gene (reference sequence). Trimming removed 1 base from V and 5 bases from J; junction bases left unmatched: 4. The CDR3 is 14 residues long.

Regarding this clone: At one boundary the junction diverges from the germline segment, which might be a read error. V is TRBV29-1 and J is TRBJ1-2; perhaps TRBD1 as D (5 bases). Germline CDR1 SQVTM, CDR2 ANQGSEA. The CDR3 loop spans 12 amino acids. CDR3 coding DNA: TGCAGCGTCGAAGGACACGGCTATGGCTACACCTTC. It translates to CSVEGHGYGYTF. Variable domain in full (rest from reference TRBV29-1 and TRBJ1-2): SAVISQKPSRDICQRGTSLTIQCQVDSQVTMMFWYRQQPGQSLTLIATANQGSEATYESGFVIDKFPISRPNLTFSTLTVSNMSPEDSSIYLCSVEGHGYGYTFGSGTRLTVV.

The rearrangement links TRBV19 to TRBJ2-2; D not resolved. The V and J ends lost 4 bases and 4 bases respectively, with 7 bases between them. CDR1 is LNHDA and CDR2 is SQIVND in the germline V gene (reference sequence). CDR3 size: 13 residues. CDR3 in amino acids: CASSTQSTGELFF. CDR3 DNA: TGTGCCAGTAGTACCCAGAGCACCGGGGAGCTGTTTTTT. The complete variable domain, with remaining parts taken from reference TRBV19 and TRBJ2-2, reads DGGITQSPKYLFRKEGQNVTLSCEQNLNHDAMYWYRQDPGQGLRLIYYSQIVNDFQKGDIAEGYSVSREKKESFPLTVTSAQKNPTAFYLCASSTQSTGELFFGEGSRLTVL.

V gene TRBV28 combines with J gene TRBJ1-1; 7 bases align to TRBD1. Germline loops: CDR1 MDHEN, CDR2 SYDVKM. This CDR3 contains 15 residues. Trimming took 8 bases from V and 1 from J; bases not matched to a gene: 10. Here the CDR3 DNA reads TGTGCCAGCCACGAACCCAGGGGGACGAACACTGAAGCTTTCTTT. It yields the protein CASHEPRGTNTEAFF.

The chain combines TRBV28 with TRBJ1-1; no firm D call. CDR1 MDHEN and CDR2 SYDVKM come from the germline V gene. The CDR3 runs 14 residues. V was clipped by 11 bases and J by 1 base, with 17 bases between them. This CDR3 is CAGRADHSNTEAFF. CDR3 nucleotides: TGTGCCGGCCGGGCAGACCACTCGAACACTGAAGCTTTCTTT.

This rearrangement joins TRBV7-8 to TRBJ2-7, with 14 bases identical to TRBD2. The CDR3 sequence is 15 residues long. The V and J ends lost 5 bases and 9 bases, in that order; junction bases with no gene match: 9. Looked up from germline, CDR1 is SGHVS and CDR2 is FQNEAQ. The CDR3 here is CASSPGTSGSQGQYF. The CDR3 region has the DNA TGTGCCAGCAGCCCCGGGACTAGCGGGAGCCAGGGGCAGTACTTC. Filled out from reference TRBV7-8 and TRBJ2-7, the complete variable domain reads GAGVSQSPRYKVAKRGQDVALRCDPISGHVSLFWYQQALGQGPEFLTYFQNEAQLDKSGLPSDRFFAERPEGSVSTLKIQRTQQEDSAVYLCASSPGTSGSQGQYFGPGTRLTVT.

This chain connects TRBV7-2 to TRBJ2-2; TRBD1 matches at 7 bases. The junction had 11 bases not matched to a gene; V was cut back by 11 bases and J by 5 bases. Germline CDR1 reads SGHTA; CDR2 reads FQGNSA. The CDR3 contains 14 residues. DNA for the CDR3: TGTGCCTCAAAAGACAGGGCGGGTACCGGGGAGCTGTTTTTT. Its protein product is CASKDRAGTGELFF.

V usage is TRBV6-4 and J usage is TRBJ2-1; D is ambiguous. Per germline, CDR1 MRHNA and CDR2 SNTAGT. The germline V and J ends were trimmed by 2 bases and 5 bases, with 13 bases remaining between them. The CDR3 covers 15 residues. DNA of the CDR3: TGTGCCAGCAGTGACCCCCGGCCACCTAACAATGAGCAGTTCTTC. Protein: CASSDPRPPNNEQFF.

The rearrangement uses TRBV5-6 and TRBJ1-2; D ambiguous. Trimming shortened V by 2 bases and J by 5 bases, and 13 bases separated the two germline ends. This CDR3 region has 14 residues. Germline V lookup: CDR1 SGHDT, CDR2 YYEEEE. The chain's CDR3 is CASSFLTARYGYTF. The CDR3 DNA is TGTGCCAGCAGCTTCCTTACGGCCCGTTATGGCTACACCTTC.

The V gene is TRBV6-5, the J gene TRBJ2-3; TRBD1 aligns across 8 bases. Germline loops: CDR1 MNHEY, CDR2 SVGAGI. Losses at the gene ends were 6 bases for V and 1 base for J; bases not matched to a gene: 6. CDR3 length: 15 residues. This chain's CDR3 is CASSPQGARTDTQYF. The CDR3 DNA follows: TGTGCCAGCAGCCCCCAGGGGGCACGCACAGATACGCAGTATTTT.

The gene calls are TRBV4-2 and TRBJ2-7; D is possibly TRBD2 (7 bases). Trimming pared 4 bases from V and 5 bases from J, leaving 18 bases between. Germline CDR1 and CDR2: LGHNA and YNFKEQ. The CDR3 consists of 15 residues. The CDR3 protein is CASSPIGEGEDEQYF. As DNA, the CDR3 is TGTGCCAGCAGCCCCATCGGGGAGGGGGAGGACGAGCAGTACTTC.